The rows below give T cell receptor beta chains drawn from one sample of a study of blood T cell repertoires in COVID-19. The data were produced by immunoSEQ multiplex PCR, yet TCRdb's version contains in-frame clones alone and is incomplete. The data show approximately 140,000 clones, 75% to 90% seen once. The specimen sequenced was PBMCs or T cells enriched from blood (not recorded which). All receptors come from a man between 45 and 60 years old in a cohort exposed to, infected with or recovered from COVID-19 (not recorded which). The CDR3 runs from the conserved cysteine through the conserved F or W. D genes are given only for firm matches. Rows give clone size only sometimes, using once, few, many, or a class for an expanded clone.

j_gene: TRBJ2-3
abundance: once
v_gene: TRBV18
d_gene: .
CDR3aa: CASSETGVHETDTQYF
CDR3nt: TGTGCCAGCTCCGAGACAGGTGTGCATGAGACAGATACGCAGTATTTT

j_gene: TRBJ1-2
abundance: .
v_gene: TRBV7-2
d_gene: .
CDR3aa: CASSFGQGGYTF
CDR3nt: TGTGCCAGCAGCTTCGGGCAGGGAGGCTACACCTTC

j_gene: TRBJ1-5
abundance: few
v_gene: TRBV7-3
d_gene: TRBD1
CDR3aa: CASSERGQGKGYRIQPQHF
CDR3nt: TGTGCCAGCAGCGAAAGGGGACAGGGAAAGGGGTACAGGATACAGCCCCAGCATTTT

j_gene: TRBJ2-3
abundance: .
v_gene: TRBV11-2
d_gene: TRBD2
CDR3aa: CASSYSGGAADTQYF
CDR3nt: TGTGCCAGCAGCTATAGCGGGGGAGCAGCAGATACGCAGTATTTT

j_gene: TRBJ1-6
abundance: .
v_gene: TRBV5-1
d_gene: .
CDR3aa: CASSIGQFDSPLHF
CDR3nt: TGCGCCAGCAGCATAGGACAGTTCGATTCACCCCTCCACTTT

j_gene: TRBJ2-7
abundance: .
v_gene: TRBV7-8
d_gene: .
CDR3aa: CASSLDHGPGVGYEQYF
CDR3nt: TGTGCCAGCAGCTTAGATCACGGACCCGGGGTCGGTTACGAGCAGTACTTC

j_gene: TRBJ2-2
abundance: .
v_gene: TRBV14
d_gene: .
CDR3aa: CASSQQRTGELFF
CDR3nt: TGTGCCAGCAGCCAACAGCGCACCGGGGAGCTGTTTTTT

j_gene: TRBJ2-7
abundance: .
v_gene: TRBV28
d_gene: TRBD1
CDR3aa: CASSPRPGQGAPVLWYF
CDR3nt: TGTGCCAGCAGCCCAAGGCCGGGACAGGGGGCGCCGGTTTTATGGTACTTC

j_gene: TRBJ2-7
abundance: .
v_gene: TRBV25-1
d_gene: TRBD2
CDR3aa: CASSEREYEQYF
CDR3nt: TGTGCCAGCAGCGAGCGGGAGTACGAGCAGTACTTC

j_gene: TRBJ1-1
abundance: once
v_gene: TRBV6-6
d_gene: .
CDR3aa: CASGQLRDTEAFF
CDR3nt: TGTGCCAGCGGGCAGCTGCGGGACACTGAAGCTTTCTTT

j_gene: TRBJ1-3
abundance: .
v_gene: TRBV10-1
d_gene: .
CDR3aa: CASSDSISGNTIYF
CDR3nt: TGCGCCAGCAGTGATTCCATCTCTGGAAACACCATATATTTT

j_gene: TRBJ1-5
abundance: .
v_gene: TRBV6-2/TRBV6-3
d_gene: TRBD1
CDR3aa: CASSYGTGQGFNQPQHF
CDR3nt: TGTGCCAGCAGTTACGGTACGGGACAGGGCTTCAATCAGCCCCAGCATTTT

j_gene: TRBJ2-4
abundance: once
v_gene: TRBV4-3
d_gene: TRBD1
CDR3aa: CASSQDLRGQGDIWYF
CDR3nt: TGCGCCAGCAGCCAAGATCTTCGAGGACAGGGGGACATCTGGTACTTC

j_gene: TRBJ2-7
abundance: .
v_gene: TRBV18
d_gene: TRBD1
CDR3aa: CASSRDRTYEQYF
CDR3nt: TGTGCCAGCTCACGGGACAGAACCTACGAGCAGTACTTC

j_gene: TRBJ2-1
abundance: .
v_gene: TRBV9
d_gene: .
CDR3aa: CASSAQGYEQFF
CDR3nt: TGTGCCAGCAGCGCACAGGGCTATGAGCAGTTCTTC

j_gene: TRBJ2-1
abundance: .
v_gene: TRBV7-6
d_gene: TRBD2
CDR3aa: CASSSSSLAGPYNEQFF
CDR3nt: TGTGCCAGCAGCTCCTCCTCACTAGCGGGGCCTTACAATGAGCAGTTCTTC

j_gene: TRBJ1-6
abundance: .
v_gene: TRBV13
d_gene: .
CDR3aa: CASSLDQGQNSPLHF
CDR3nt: TGTGCCAGCAGCTTAGATCAGGGGCAGAATTCACCCCTCCACTTT

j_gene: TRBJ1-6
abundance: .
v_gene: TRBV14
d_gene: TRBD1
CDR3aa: CASSPRTGFNSPLHF
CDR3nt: TGTGCCAGCAGCCCCCGGACAGGGTTTAATTCACCCCTCCACTTT

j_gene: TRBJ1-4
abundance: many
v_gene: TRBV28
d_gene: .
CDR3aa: CASSLSSATNEKLFF
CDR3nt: TGTGCCAGCAGTTTGAGCAGCGCGACTAATGAAAAACTGTTTTTT

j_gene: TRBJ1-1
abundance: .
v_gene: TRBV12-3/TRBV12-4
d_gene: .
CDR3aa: CASSTTDNTEAFF
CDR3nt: TGTGCCAGCTCTACGACAGATAACACTGAAGCTTTCTTT

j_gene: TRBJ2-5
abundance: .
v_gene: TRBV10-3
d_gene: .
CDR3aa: CAISGASPQETQYF
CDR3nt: TGTGCCATCAGTGGGGCCTCACCCCAGGAGACCCAGTACTTC

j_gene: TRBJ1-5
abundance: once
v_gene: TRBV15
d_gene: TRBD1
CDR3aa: CATSRQGAQIRTQPQHF
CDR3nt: TGTGCCACCAGCAGGCAGGGGGCGCAAATAAGGACTCAGCCCCAGCATTTT

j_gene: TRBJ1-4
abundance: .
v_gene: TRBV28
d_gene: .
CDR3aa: CASSSPLGSTNEKLFF
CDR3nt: TGTGCCAGCAGCTCACCCCTCGGGTCCACTAATGAAAAACTGTTTTTT

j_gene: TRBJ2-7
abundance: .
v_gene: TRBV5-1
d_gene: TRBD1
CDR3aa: CASAAGGTGSSYEQYF
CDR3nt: TGCGCCAGCGCCGCAGGGGGTACCGGAAGCTCCTACGAGCAGTACTTC